The sequence of this TCR beta chain was determined in a study of blood T cells in healthy people across ages (dated by TCRdb to 2015 to 2017). In terms of the full investigation: Template switching captured roughly one uniquely barcoded TCR beta cDNA molecule per two T cells in model experiments. To avoid experimental bias, donors of different ages were randomly spread across the sequencing lanes. The study analyzed two additional independent replicas of 1 million unique cDNA reads from the same blood draw for two donors, one aged 18 to 30 and one aged 80 or older. Using deep sequencing normalized with unique cDNA molecular identifiers, the study measured how TCR beta repertoire diversity changes with age. Four age groups were formed from the donors: young (average roughly 15 years), middle-aged (approximately 40), aged (under 70) and long-lived (about 75).

Systemically healthy Caucasian individuals from Russia, over 30 in total and aged roughly 6 to 100 years, were included as donors. Ten milliliters of peripheral blood were drawn from each donor into EDTA-treated Vacutainer tubes. Ficoll-Paque density-gradient centrifugation was used to isolate PBMCs, with at least 6.5 million per sample. Trizol reagent was used to extract total RNA from the PBMCs, yielding at least 5.5 micrograms per sample. Naive CD45RAhigh/CD27high T cell percentages were measured by flow cytometry on a PBMC aliquot from every donor. The library was built by means of 5' RACE. The run used an Illumina HiSeq 2500. A second roughly 7 to 12 cycle PCR used a sample-barcoded 5' primer and a J-beta primer mix. A template-switch 5' adaptor carrying 12 random nucleotides introduced a unique molecular identifier onto each TCR beta cDNA molecule. Each sample yielded at least 3 million CDR3-containing paired-end reads. All of the RNA was converted into first-strand cDNA using the Mint cDNA synthesis kit, with a TRBC-specific oligonucleotide serving as the primer. Following uracil-DNA glycosylase treatment, all cDNA underwent a first 18-cycle PCR with the universal primers M1SS and BC2_uni_R. The source study handled its data this way. Each sample was normalized by randomly selecting 1 million high-quality reads, each carrying a distinct molecular identifier. Reads sharing molecular identifiers were discarded rather than binned into consensus sequences. CDR3 identification, clonotype clustering and error correction used MiTCR with a Q25 quality threshold and the strictest error-elimination algorithm. A nonparametric unseen species model with Euler transformation was used to estimate lower-bound total TCR beta diversity. The raw public reads went through TCRdb reprocessing: fastp at Q25, MiXCR clone calling, in-frame beta chains kept. Rows with one shared CDR3 protein collapse into an entry with the most common genes and DNA. The V and J calls and clone size are TCRdb's, not the authors'. For this sample the table gives approximately 350,000 distinct CDR3 sequences, of which 45% to 60% were detected only once. The ten largest clones capture about 54% of the sample.

Deletion took 4 bases off V and 4 bases off J, with a span of 16 bases between the germline ends. Including cysteine and phenylalanine, the CDR3 has 15 amino acids. Just the 45-base CDR3 DNA is kept, in frame starting at base 1. CDR1 and CDR2 are read off the germline V gene as MRHNA and SNTAGT. Study-level results and caveats: Compared with the aged group, the long-lived group had more naive CD4+ T cells, fewer expanded clones and increased TCR diversity, a pattern suggesting age selection. Because profiling used bulk unsorted PBMCs, naive and antigen-experienced compartments could not be compared conclusively. Observed TCR beta diversity per million T cells fell roughly linearly with age, and a significant reduction was already apparent by age approximately 41. Because donor CMV infection status was unknown, age-related changes in expanded clonotypes were potentially confounded. Estimates of total diversity based on one million sequenced T cells were considered lower bounds and underestimates. There was a strong correlation between observed TCR beta diversity and the percentage of naive T cells measured by flow cytometry.

Concerning this clonotype itself: Its antigen is currently not known. Per-base quality was not reported, and no clone a single base away is much larger than it.

The sample consisted of blood. The V and J genes are TRBV6-4 and TRBJ1-2, with the D gene uncertain. The receptor was isolated from a man aged 55 to 70 in good health. The CDR3 reads as follows: CASSASQDGSYGYTF. The bases are TGTGCCAGCAGTGCCTCCCAGGACGGGAGCTATGGCTACACCTTC.